The present T cell receptor (beta chain) was sequenced within a study of radiotherapy plus CTLA-4 blockade in lung cancer. Across the whole study: The study recorded objective responses in about 20% of patients and disease control in under 35%.

Receiving focal radiation plus CTLA-4 blockade with ipilimumab were patients who had chemo-refractory metastatic non-small-cell lung cancer. Looked up from germline, CDR1 is LGHNA and CDR2 is YSLEER. V lost 0 bases to trimming and J lost 2 bases, with 11 bases between them. This CDR3 comprises 16 residues. The repertoire was sequenced with immunoSEQ multiplex PCR; TCRdb's copy has only in-frame clones and lacks some. The sample lists 85,000 to 130,000 clones, around 85% seen once, with approximately 2.5% in the top ten. This sequence joins TRBV4-3 and TRBJ1-3; D possibly corresponds to TRBD1 (5 bases). The source material was peripheral blood, sampled from a patient treated with radiotherapy plus ipilimumab. This receptor was identified in a human donor with non-small cell lung cancer that progressed on radiotherapy plus ipilimumab. Some clones in this sample may be carry-over from other donors' samples. CDR3 sequence: CASSQDRWGTGNTIYF. DNA for the CDR3: TGCGCCAGCAGCCAAGATCGATGGGGGACTGGAAACACCATATATTTT.